These 14 T cell receptor beta chains came from one sample sequenced in a study of technical replicates of blood from a few donors. Data came from immunoSEQ multiplex PCR; TCRdb stores just in-frame clones and leaves some out. The table shows tens of thousands of clones, with roughly 89% occurring only once. The sample taken for sequencing was T cells isolated from PBMCs. These receptors all come from a human donor in good health.

As concerns this clone: Other DNA variants within this sample encode the same CDR3. This chain links TRBV9 with TRBJ2-1; 7 bases are shared with TRBD2. The junction had 3 bases not matched to a gene; V was cut back by 0 bases and J by 6 bases. The CDR3 covers 14 residues. Germline V gives CDR1 SGDLS, CDR2 YYNGEE. CDR3: CASSVAGGSNEQFF. The DNA of the CDR3 is TGTGCCAGCAGCGTAGCGGGAGGCAGCAATGAGCAGTTCTTC.

The rearrangement links TRBV2 to TRBJ1-2; 9 bases align to TRBD1. CDR3 length equals 13 residues. Trimming took 10 bases from V and 5 from J; bases not matched to a gene: 8. Germline CDR1 is SNHLY and CDR2 is FYNNEI. The CDR3 nucleotides read TGTGCCAACCAGTCCGGGACAGGGTATGGCTACACCTTC. Its translation: CANQSGTGYGYTF.

The chain couples TRBV5-1 to TRBJ2-1; no clear D gene. CDR1 SGHRS and CDR2 YFSETQ come from the germline V gene. V lost 3 bases to trimming and J lost 7 bases, with 8 bases between them. This CDR3 is 12 amino acids long. This CDR3 reads CASSWASNEQFF. CDR3 sequence (DNA): TGCGCCAGCAGCTGGGCCTCAAATGAGCAGTTCTTC.

Notes on this clone: The junction and the germline gene differ at one end; a read error may be behind it. The chain couples TRBV29-1 to TRBJ2-7; D remains unclear. CDR3 length: 13 amino acids. Germline V gene lookup returns CDR1 SQVTM and CDR2 ANQGSEA. CDR3 nucleotides: TGCAGCGTTAAAGACTCTAACGCTTACGAGCAGTACTTC. Its protein product is CSVKDSNAYEQYF.

The J gene is TRBJ2-3, the V gene TRBV28; weak D call: TRBD1 (6 bases). The CDR3 is 14 amino acids. V was trimmed by 4 bases and J by 7 bases, leaving 15 bases between them. CDR1 and CDR2 (germline): MDHEN, SYDVKM. The CDR3 coding sequence is TGTGCCAGCAGTTCGACAGGACCGCCGAATACGCAGTATTTT. Translating gives CASSSTGPPNTQYF.

This sequence joins TRBV9 and TRBJ2-7; D is possibly TRBD2 (6 bases). Trimming took 0 bases from V and 4 from J, leaving 14 bases between them. The germline V gene has CDR1 SGDLS and CDR2 YYNGEE. The CDR3 spans 15 residues. The CDR3 region is CASSVGIGLSYEQYF. Here the CDR3 DNA reads TGTGCCAGCAGCGTAGGGATCGGACTATCTTACGAGCAGTACTTC. Complete variable domain (other parts from reference TRBV9 and TRBJ2-7): DSGVTQTPKHLITATGQRVTLRCSPRSGDLSVYWYQQSLDQGLQFLIQYYNGEERAKGNILERFSAQQFPDLHSELNLSSLELGDSALYFCASSVGIGLSYEQYFGPGTRLTVT.

This rearrangement joins TRBV6-5 to TRBJ1-2, with D possibly TRBD1 on 5 matching bases. The CDR3 loop spans 11 amino acids. V lost 7 bases to trimming and J lost 8 bases, with 11 bases between them. CDR1 is MNHEY and CDR2 is SVGAGI in the germline V gene. The CDR3, as DNA: TGTGCCAGCATAGGAAGGGGCGGCTACACCTTC. Translated: CASIGRGGYTF.

In DNA, the CDR3 is TGCGCCAGCAGCTGGACGGGGAGCGGGAGGGCCCAAGAGACCCAGTACTTC. Protein: CASSWTGSGRAQETQYF. The chain joins TRBV5-1 to TRBJ2-5, with 10 bases fitting TRBD2. V trimming: 3 bases; J trimming: 1 base; junction bases outside the gene matches: 9. CDR3 length: 17 amino acids. The germline CDR1 and CDR2 sequences are SGHRS and YFSETQ.

The chain carries TRBV11-2 and TRBJ2-5, with D perhaps matching TRBD1 (5 bases). V gave up 1 base and J gave up 0 bases, with 12 bases separating them. CDR3 size: 16 residues. Looked up from germline, CDR1 is SGHAT and CDR2 is FQNNGV. The CDR3 coding sequence is TGTGCCAGCAGCTTAGGTCTCAGGGCGTACCAAGAGACCCAGTACTTC. Protein sequence: CASSLGLRAYQETQYF.

The V call is TRBV2, the J call TRBJ2-6; unclear D gene. The V and J ends lost 4 bases and 2 bases respectively, with 6 bases between them. Germline V gene sequence: CDR1 SNHLY, CDR2 FYNNEI. The CDR3 sequence is 14 residues long. The CDR3 reads CASSAVAGANVLTF. In nucleotides, the CDR3 is TGTGCCAGCAGTGCGGTGGCTGGGGCCAACGTCCTGACTTTC.

The V and J genes are TRBV29-1 and TRBJ1-1; D might be TRBD1 (6 bases). V was trimmed by 4 bases and J by 3 bases, leaving 15 bases between them. The CDR3 loop spans 14 amino acids. Germline CDR1 SQVTM, CDR2 ANQGSEA. The CDR3, as DNA: TGCAGCGTTGTGCAAAGGAAGGGGGACACTGAAGCTTTCTTT. This gives the protein CSVVQRKGDTEAFF.

This rearrangement joins TRBV11-2 to TRBJ2-3, with D unresolved. Trimming took 1 base from V and 2 from J, leaving 10 bases between them. Germline V gives CDR1 SGHAT, CDR2 FQNNGV. This CDR3 contains 15 residues. CDR3 in amino acids: CASSLAELYTDTQYF. The CDR3 nucleotides are TGTGCCAGCAGCTTAGCCGAGTTATACACAGATACGCAGTATTTT.

The chain uses TRBV27 and TRBJ2-5; 8 nucleotides match TRBD1. Germline CDR1 and CDR2: MNHEY and SMNVEV (reference sequence). V lost 3 bases and J lost 5; bases outside the gene matches: 5. This CDR3 is 14 amino acids long. For the CDR3, the DNA is TGTGCCAGCAGTTTTCAGGGGGCGAGGGAGACCCAGTACTTC. This translates into CASSFQGARETQYF.

V usage is TRBV7-3 and J usage is TRBJ2-2, with 7 bases matching TRBD2. Germline assignment: CDR1 SGHTA and CDR2 FQGTGA. The junction had 5 bases not matched to a gene; V was cut back by 2 bases and J by 5 bases. The CDR3 is 15 residues long. The CDR3 here is CASSLQAGRTGELFF. CDR3 DNA: TGTGCCAGCAGCTTACAAGCGGGAAGGACCGGGGAGCTGTTTTTT.